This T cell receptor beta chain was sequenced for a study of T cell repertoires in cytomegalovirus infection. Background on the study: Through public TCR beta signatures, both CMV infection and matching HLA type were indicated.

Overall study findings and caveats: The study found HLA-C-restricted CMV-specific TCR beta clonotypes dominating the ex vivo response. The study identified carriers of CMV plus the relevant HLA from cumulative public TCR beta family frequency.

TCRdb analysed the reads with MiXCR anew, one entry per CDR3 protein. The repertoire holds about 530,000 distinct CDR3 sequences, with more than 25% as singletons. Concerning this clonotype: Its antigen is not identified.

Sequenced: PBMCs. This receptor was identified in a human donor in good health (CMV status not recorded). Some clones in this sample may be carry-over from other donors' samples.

Here the CDR3 DNA reads TGTGCCAGTAGTCCCCCGGGAATCCAAGAGACCCAGTACTTC. Encoded protein: CASSPPGIQETQYF. The chain uses TRBV19 and TRBJ2-5; TRBD2 might be the D (5 bases). V lost 5 bases to trimming and J lost 1 base, with 11 bases between them. The germline V gene encodes CDR1 LNHDA and CDR2 SQIVND (reference sequence). The CDR3 has 14 amino acids.